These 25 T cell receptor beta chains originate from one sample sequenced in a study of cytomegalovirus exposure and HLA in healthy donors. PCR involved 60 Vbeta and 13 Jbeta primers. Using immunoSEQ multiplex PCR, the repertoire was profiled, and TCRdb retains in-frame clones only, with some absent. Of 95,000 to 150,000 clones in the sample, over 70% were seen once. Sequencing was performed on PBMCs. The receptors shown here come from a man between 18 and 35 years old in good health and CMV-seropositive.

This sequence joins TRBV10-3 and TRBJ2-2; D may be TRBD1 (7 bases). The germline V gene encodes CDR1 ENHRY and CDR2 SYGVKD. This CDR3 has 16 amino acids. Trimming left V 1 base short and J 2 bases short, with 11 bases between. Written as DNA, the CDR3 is TGTGCCATCAGTGAGTTCAGGGGGGTAAACACCGGGGAGCTGTTTTTT. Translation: CAISEFRGVNTGELFF.

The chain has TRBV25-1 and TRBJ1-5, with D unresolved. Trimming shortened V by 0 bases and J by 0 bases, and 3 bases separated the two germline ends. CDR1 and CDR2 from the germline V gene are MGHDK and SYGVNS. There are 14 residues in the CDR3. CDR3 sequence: CASSEYGSNQPQHF. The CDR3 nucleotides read TGTGCCAGCAGTGAATACGGTAGCAATCAGCCCCAGCATTTT.

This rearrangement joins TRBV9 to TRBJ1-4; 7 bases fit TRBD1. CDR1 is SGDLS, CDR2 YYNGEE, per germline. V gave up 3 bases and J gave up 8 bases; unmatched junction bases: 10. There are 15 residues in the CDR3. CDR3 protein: CASSASWTGSEKLFF. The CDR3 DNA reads TGTGCCAGCAGCGCATCCTGGACAGGTTCCGAAAAACTGTTTTTT.

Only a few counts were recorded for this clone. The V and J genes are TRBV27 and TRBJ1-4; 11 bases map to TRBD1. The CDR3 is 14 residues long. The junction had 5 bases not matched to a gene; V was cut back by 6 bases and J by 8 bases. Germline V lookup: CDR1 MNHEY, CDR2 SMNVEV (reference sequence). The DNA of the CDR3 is TGTGCCAGCAGGAGGACAGGGGGCTGGGAAAAACTGTTTTTT. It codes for CASRRTGGWEKLFF.

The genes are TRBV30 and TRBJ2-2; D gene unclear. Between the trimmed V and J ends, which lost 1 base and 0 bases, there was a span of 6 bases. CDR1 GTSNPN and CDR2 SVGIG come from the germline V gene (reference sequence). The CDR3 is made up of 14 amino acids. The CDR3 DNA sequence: TGTGCCTGGAGTGACATTACGAACACCGGGGAGCTGTTTTTT. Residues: CAWSDITNTGELFF.

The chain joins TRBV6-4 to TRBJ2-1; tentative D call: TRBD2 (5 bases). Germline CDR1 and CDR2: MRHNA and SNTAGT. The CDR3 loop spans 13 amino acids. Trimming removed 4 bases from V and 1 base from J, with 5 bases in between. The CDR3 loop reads CASSAGSYNEQFF. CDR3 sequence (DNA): TGTGCCAGCAGTGCGGGGTCCTACAATGAGCAGTTCTTC.

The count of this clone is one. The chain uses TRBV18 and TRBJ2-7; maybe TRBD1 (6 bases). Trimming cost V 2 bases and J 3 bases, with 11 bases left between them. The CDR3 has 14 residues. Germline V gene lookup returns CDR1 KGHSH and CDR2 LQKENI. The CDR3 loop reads CASSPTGTNYEQYF. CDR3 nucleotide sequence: TGTGCCAGCTCACCAACAGGGACGAACTACGAGCAGTACTTC.

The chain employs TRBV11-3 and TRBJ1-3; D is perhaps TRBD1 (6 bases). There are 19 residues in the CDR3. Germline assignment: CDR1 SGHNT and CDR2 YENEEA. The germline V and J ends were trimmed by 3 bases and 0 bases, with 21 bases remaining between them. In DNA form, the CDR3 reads TGTGCCAGCAGCTTTTCCCCGGGTCGGGGGGACAACTCTGGAAACACCATATATTTT. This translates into CASSFSPGRGDNSGNTIYF.

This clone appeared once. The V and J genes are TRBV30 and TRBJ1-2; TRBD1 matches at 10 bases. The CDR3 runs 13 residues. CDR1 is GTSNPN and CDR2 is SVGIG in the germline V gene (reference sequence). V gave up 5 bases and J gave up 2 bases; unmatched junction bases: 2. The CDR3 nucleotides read TGTGCCTGGGACAGGGGGCTGAACTATGGCTACACCTTC. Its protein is CAWDRGLNYGYTF. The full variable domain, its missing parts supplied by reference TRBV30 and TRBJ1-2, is SQTIHQWPATLVQPVGSPLSLECTVEGTSNPNLYWYRQAAGRGLQLLFYSVGIGQISSEVPQNLSASRPQDRQFILSSKKLLLSDSGFYLCAWDRGLNYGYTFGSGTRLTVV.

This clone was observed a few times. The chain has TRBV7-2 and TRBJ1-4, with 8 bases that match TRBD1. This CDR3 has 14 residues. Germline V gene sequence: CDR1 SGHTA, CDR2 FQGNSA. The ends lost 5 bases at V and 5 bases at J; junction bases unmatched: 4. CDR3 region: CASSLDRGNEKLFF. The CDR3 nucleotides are TGTGCCAGCAGCCTCGACAGGGGCAATGAAAAACTGTTTTTT.

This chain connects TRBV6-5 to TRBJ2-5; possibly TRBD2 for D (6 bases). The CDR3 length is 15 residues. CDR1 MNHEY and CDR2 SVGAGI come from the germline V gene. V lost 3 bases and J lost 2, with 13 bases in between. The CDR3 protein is CASSYLAGPQETQYF. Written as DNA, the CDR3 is TGTGCCAGCAGTTATCTGGCGGGGCCTCAAGAGACCCAGTACTTC.

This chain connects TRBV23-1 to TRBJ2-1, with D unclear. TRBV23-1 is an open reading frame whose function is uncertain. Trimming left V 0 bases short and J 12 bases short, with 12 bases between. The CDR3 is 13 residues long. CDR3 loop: CASSQSVPPVQFF. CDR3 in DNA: TGCGCCAGCAGTCAATCGGTACCTCCGGTGCAGTTCTTC.

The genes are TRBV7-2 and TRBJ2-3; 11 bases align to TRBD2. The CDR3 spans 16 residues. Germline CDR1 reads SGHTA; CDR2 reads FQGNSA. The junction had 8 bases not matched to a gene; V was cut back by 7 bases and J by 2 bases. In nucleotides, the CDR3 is TGTGCCAGCAACATTATTAGCGGGGGGGCCACAGATACGCAGTATTTT. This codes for CASNIISGGATDTQYF.

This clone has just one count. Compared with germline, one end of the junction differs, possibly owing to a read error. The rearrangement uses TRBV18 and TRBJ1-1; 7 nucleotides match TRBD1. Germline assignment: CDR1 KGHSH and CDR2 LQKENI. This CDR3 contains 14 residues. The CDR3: CASSPPSEGARIVF. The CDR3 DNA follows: TGTGCCAGCTCACCTCCCTCGGAGGGGGCTCGAATCGTTTTT. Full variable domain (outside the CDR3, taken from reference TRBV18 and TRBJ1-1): NAGVMQNPRHLVRRRGQEARLRCSPMKGHSHVYWYRQLPEEGLKFMVYLQKENIIDESGMPKERFSAEFPKEGPSILRIQQVVRGDSAAYFCASSPPSEGARIVFGQGTRLTVV.

Here the CDR3 reads CASSLNPAATGELFF. The DNA of the CDR3 is TGCGCCAGCAGCTTGAATCCGGCGGCGACCGGGGAGCTGTTTTTT. The chain is built from TRBV5-1 and TRBJ2-2; unclear D gene. Trimming pared 1 base from V and 5 bases from J, leaving 12 bases between. This CDR3 has 15 residues. Germline V gene data show CDR1 as SGHRS and CDR2 as YFSETQ.

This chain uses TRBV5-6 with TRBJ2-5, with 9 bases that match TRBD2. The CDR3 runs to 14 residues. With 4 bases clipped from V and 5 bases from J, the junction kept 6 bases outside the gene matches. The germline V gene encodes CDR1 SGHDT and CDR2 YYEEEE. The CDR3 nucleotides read TGTGCCAGCAGCCCGGGACTAGCTCTGGAGACCCAGTACTTC. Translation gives CASSPGLALETQYF.

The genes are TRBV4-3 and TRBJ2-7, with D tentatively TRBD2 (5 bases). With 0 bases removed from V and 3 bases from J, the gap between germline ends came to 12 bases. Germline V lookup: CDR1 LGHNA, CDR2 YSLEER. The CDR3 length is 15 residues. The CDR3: CASSQDRGLGYEQYF. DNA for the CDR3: TGCGCCAGCAGCCAAGACCGGGGTCTAGGCTACGAGCAGTACTTC.

CDR3 region: CASSPPKREFLSAQYF. The CDR3 DNA reads TGTGCCAGCAGCCCTCCCAAGCGGGAGTTTTTGTCGGCCCAGTACTTC. This chain connects TRBV7-6 to TRBJ2-5, with TRBD2 matching over 8 bases. Trimming at V came to 5 bases and at J to 9 bases, leaving 17 bases not matched to a gene. Looked up from germline, CDR1 is SGHVS and CDR2 is FNYEAQ. The CDR3 sequence is 16 residues long.

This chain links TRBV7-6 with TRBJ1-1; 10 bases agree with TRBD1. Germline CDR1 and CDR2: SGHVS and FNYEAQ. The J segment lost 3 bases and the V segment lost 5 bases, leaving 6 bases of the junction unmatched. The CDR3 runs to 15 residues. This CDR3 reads CASSRMTGGHTEAFF. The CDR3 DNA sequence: TGTGCCAGCAGCAGAATGACAGGGGGCCACACTGAAGCTTTCTTT.

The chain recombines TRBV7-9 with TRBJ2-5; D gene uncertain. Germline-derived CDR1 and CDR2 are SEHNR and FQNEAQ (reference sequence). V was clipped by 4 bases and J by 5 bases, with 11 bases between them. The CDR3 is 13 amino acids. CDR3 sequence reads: CASSSPYSETQYF. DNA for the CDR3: TGTGCCAGCAGCTCCCCTTATTCCGAGACCCAGTACTTC.

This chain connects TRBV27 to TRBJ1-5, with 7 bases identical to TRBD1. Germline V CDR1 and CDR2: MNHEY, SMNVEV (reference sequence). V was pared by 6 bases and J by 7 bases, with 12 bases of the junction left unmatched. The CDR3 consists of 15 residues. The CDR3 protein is CASRISGGLGQPQHF. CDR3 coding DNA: TGTGCCAGCAGAATATCAGGGGGGCTCGGACAGCCCCAGCATTTT.

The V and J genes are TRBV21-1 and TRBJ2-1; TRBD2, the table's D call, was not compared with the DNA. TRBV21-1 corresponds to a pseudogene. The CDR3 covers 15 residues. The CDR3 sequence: CASSKFPSSNNEQFF. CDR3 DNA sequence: TGTGCCAGCAGCAAATTTCCTAGCAGTAACAATGAGCAGTTCTTC.

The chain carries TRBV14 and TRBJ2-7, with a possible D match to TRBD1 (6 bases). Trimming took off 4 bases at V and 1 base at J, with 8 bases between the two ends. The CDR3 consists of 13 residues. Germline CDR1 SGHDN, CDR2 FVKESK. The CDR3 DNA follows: TGTGCCAGCAGCCGAGGACAGTCCTACGAGCAGTACTTC. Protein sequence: CASSRGQSYEQYF.

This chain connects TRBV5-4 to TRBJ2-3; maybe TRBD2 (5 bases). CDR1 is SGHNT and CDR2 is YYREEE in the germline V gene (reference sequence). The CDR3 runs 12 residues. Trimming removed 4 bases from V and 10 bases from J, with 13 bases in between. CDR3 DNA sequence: TGTGCCAGCAGCCAGGCGGGCCATCCGCAGTATTTT. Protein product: CASSQAGHPQYF. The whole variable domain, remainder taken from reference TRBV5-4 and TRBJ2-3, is ETGVTQSPTHLIKTRGQQVTLRCSSQSGHNTVSWYQQALGQGPQFIFQYYREEENGRGNFPPRFSGLQFPNYSSELNVNALELDDSALYLCASSQAGHPQYFGPGTRLTVL.

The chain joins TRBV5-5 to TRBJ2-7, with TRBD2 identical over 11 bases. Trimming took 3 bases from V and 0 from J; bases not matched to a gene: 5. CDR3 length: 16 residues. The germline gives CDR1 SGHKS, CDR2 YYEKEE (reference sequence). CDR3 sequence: CASSSLAGGGSYEQYF. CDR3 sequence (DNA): TGTGCCAGCAGCTCCCTAGCGGGGGGTGGCTCCTACGAGCAGTACTTC.